This TCR beta chain was obtained from a study of T cell responses to AZD1222 COVID-19 vaccine. Germline V lookup: CDR1 LGHNT, CDR2 FRNRAP. The CDR3 length is 14 residues. Trimming pared 1 base from V and 4 bases from J, leaving 10 bases between. The method was immunoSEQ multiplex PCR; TCRdb's version includes in-frame clones alone and lacks a portion of them. Of about 140,000 clones in the sample, about 92% are singletons; the top ten hold about 3%. The sequenced sample was peripheral blood, obtained on day 0 of AZD1222 vaccination. This TCR came from an adult in good health. The chain uses TRBV12-5 and TRBJ1-2, with unresolved D. DNA of the CDR3: TGTGCTAGTGGTTTGGGGAGTCGGGCCTATGGCTACACCTTC. Its protein is CASGLGSRAYGYTF. Variable domain in full (rest from reference TRBV12-5 and TRBJ1-2): DARVTQTPRHKVTEMGQEVTMRCQPILGHNTVFWYRQTMMQGLELLAYFRNRAPLDDSGMPKDRFSAEMPDATLATLKIQPSEPRDSAVYFCASGLGSRAYGYTFGSGTRLTVV.